This TCR beta chain was captured in a study of blood T cells in healthy people across ages (dated by TCRdb to about 2015). General notes on the study: In model experiments, template switching captured roughly one uniquely barcoded TCR beta cDNA molecule for every two T cells. Two additional independent replicas of 1 million unique cDNA reads from the same blood draw were analyzed for two donors (one aged 18 to 30 and one aged 80 or older). To track age-related changes in TCR beta repertoire diversity, the study relied on deep sequencing normalized with unique cDNA molecular identifiers. The donors were divided into four age groups: young (average 16 years), middle-aged (about 40), aged (62) and long-lived (roughly 82). To avoid experimental bias, donors of different ages were distributed randomly across sequencing lanes.

This clonotype was seen ten or more times. Its antigen remains undetermined. Qualities for individual bases were not recorded, and no much larger clone is one base off. CDR1 SEHNR and CDR2 FQNEAQ are derived from the germline V gene (reference sequence). The junction carries 15 bases between V and J, which are trimmed by 3 bases and 4 bases respectively. The CDR3 contains 15 residues, cysteine and phenylalanine counted. Just the 45-base CDR3 DNA is kept, in frame starting at base 1. Donors were around 37 systemically healthy Caucasian individuals from Russia aged roughly 6 to 90 years. Ten milliliters of peripheral blood were drawn from each donor into EDTA-treated Vacutainer tubes. Ficoll-Paque density-gradient centrifugation was used to isolate PBMCs, with at least 6 million per sample. Total RNA, at least 6 micrograms per sample, was extracted from PBMCs with Trizol reagent. For every donor, an aliquot of PBMCs went through flow cytometry to measure the percentages of naive CD45RAhigh/CD27high T cells.

Libraries were made using 5' RACE. The sequencer listed for this sample is Illumina HiSeq 2500. A second roughly 6 to 12 cycle PCR used a sample-barcoded 5' primer and a J-beta primer mix. A template-switch 5' adaptor carrying 12 random nucleotides introduced a unique molecular identifier onto each TCR beta cDNA molecule. Each sample yielded at least 3 million CDR3-containing paired-end reads. First-strand cDNA was synthesized from all RNA with the Mint cDNA synthesis kit, primed by a TRBC-specific oligonucleotide. All cDNA was treated with uracil-DNA glycosylase and then went through a first 18-cycle PCR with the universal primers M1SS and BC2_uni_R. Turning to the authors' computational methods: For normalization, 1 million high-quality reads were randomly selected from each sample, with every read carrying a distinct molecular identifier. Instead of being binned into consensus sequences, reads with shared molecular identifiers were discarded. CDR3 identification, clonotype clustering and error correction used MiTCR with a Q25 quality threshold and the strictest error-elimination algorithm. A nonparametric unseen species model with Euler transformation was used to estimate a lower bound on total TCR beta diversity. TCRdb itself trimmed the public reads at Q25 with fastp, ran MiXCR and retained productive beta chains. Entries that share a CDR3 protein sequence are merged under the most common genes and DNA. These V and J calls originate from TCRdb's pipeline instead of the authors' own analysis. The sample includes about 600,000 distinct CDR3 sequences, with 47% observed a single time. Of the sample, around 24% is held by the ten largest clones.

Findings and caveats that apply to the study as a whole: The percentage of naive T cells measured by flow cytometry correlated strongly with observed TCR beta diversity. Compared with the aged group, the long-lived group had more naive CD4+ T cells, fewer expanded clones and increased TCR diversity, a pattern suggesting age selection. Conclusive comparison of naive and antigen-experienced compartments was prevented by the profiling of bulk unsorted PBMCs. Because the CMV infection status of the donors was unknown, age-related changes in expanded clonotypes may potentially have been confounded. Estimates of total diversity based on one million sequenced T cells were considered lower bounds and underestimates. Observed TCR beta diversity per million T cells fell roughly linearly with age, and a significant reduction was already apparent by age roughly 40.

The material sequenced was blood. This sequence uses TRBV7-9 and TRBJ2-5; the D match is possibly TRBD1 or TRBD2, with 5 bases aligned in each. The TCR sequence derives from a man older than 75 in good health. CDR3 loop: CASSFASAGRETQYF. The DNA sequence reads TGTGCCAGCAGCTTCGCGTCGGCAGGGAGAGAGACCCAGTACTTC. With the portions outside the CDR3 filled from the reference TRBV7-9 and TRBJ2-5 genes, the complete variable region becomes DTGVSQNPRHKITKRGQNVTFRCDPISEHNRLYWYRQTLGQGPEFLTYFQNEAQLEKSRLLSDRFSAERPKGSFSTLEIQRTEQGDSAMYLCASSFASAGRETQYFGPGTRLLVL.